This TCR beta chain was documented in a study of cytomegalovirus exposure and HLA in healthy donors (TCRdb year 2017). At the level of the whole study: An earlier analysis of roughly 610 of the donors reported roughly 300 Gb of sequence data and 95 million to 140 million unique TCR beta sequences obtained from roughly 180 million T cells. An early release covering 550 to 700 HLA-typed donors comprised approximately 290 gigabases of sequencing data and roughly 85 million unique TCR sequences. Of the roughly 400 genotyped donors, less than 85% were placed in the genetic ancestry cluster associated with self-reported Caucasian donors. The study aimed to test whether cataloging public T cell receptors could reveal signatures of past pathogen exposure. The T cell repertoires of 700 or so subjects were profiled by immunosequencing and related to cytomegalovirus serostatus. In addition to the first cohort of several hundred subjects, a separate validation cohort of approximately 110 different subjects was used. The study combined high-throughput TCR immunosequencing, statistical association of individual TCRs with disease status, and machine learning to predict cytomegalovirus infection status. To study patterns of TCR occurrence, a later analysis re-analyzed previously published TCR beta repertoires from 600 to 750 donors and added high-resolution HLA genotyping. The later analysis used no new phenotypic data to find candidate immune exposures, relying instead on TCR beta sequences and their occurrence across donors. An earlier analysis of nearly 600 of the donors applied high-throughput TCR beta sequencing to assess whether each TCR beta V gene segment acted as functional or pseudogenic. Donor age, sex, ethnicity and CMV serostatus were compiled alongside the repertoire data. In a later genetic analysis, genome-wide SNP genotypes for about three fifths of the roughly 670 donors were used, and that subset was treated as a discovery cohort. All discovery cohort repertoires had been generated on a single sequencing platform. Both class I and class II loci were covered by HLA typing, at four-digit resolution. The number of typed donors differed by locus: about 629-640 for A, B, C, DRB1 and DQB1; approximately 520 for DQA1; approximately 600 for DPA1; and about 450 for DPB1. Because of strong linkage in the cohort, roughly five DR-DQ haplotypes were treated as single units for association and clustering. On average, 235,054 unique TCR beta nucleotide sequences were sequenced per donor among 398 genotyped donors of the cohort, with 15% to 20% of those sequences being non-productive. What the work shows at the level of the full study, not this receptor alone: Compared with the roughly 720-donor mean, donors in an Asian-associated ancestry cluster had fewer N-insertions in productive TCRs, according to a later genetic analysis. The cohort was sequenced for TCR beta chains only, and without alpha or paired-chain data the features that could be detected were limited. Correlated functional status among segregating V segments might reflect linkage disequilibrium, but an unknown experimental factor could not be ruled out. Several of the top co-occurrence clusters appeared to be linked to parvovirus B19, influenza, CMV and Epstein-Barr virus, according to a later analysis. In a later analysis, HLA-associated TCR beta chains showed more clonal expansion and lower generation probabilities than non-associated chains that were equally common. A cluster of highly shared sequence variants was judged likely to represent a technical artifact of the sequencing pipeline. In vitro tests confirmed that a few of the cytomegalovirus-associated TCR beta chains recognize cytomegalovirus antigens. Over 15 rarely observed V segments, including chromosome 9 orphons, were excluded from the earlier analysis of approximately 500 of the donors because counts were too low. In an earlier analysis of some 500 of the donors, most TCR beta V segments were observed in productive rearrangements about 87% or about 30% of the time, broadly matching IMGT annotations. In both the original and validation cohorts, the classifier was reported to diagnose cytomegalovirus status with high specificity and sensitivity. In the study, about 150 TCR beta chains were listed as associated with cytomegalovirus. Some IMGT-functional V segments, including TRBV6-2 and TRBV6-3, could not be told apart with the 87-base-pair reads, so those segments were excluded. In a later genetic analysis, a missense DCLRE1C variant was associated with V-gene and J-gene trimming of TCR beta chains, and the association was replicated in an independent cohort. The only immune exposure information available for the cohort was CMV serostatus. Specific HLA alleles were associated with 16,951 TCR beta sequences at a false discovery rate of 0.05 in a later analysis. In a later analysis, the rate of TCR association differed among HLA loci, with DRB1 alleles having the most associated TCRs and HLA-C alleles having the fewest. A further reported finding was that TCR beta sequences accurately predicted the HLA-A and HLA-B alleles for most subjects in the first cohort. The presence/absence analyses assumed that sequencing depth was roughly uniform across donors, and that assumption may not be true. When HLA alleles, especially DR and DQ, strongly co-occurred, TCR associations were difficult to assign to individual alleles. HLA typing was unavailable for some donors at each locus, so association tests used only the typed subset. According to the authors, the approach could potentially be generalized to other disease states and immunological phenotypes. Most TCR sequences were seen in very few donors, while some public TCRs were found in many individuals. In a later analysis, most CMV-associated TCR beta chains were found to appear HLA-restricted, with HLA associations seemingly driven largely by CMV exposure.

About this clone itself: The antigen it recognizes is unknown. No quality values exist for individual bases; no much larger clone is one base distant.

The CDR3 starts with the cysteine, ends with the phenylalanine, and has 15 residues. Only the CDR3 region is kept as DNA, spanning 45 bases read in frame from base 1. V and J lose 2 bases and 0 bases, and a span of 8 bases separates them. Taken from the germline V gene (reference sequence), the CDR1 and CDR2 loops are MNHEY and SMNVEV. Library generation was performed with the immunoSEQ multiplex PCR assay. For the multiplex PCR, a mixture combining 60 forward primers for TCR Vbeta segments and 13 reverse primers for TCR Jbeta segments was used. Amplification of the CDR3 region of rearranged TCR beta genes was performed with a multiplex PCR assay on genomic DNA. The Illumina HiSeq System was used to sequence the amplified TCR beta libraries as 87-base-pair reads. Turning to the authors' computational methods: A later analysis counted approximately 84 million unique TCR beta chains across the 690 or so repertoires, and 9.5 million to 11 million of these chains were shared by at least two donors. Raw reads were error-corrected and collapsed into unique sequences by a nearest-neighbor algorithm in which closely related sequences were merged to remove PCR and sequencing errors. To assign V, D and J gene segments, CDR3 sequences were aligned to IMGT reference sequences. For a sequence to be retained, at least a six-nucleotide match to both a V gene segment and a J gene segment was required. A rearrangement was called productive if the CDR3 had no stop codons and remained in frame with V and J, and every other rearrangement was called non-productive. CDR3 was defined by IMGT convention, running from the second conserved V-encoded cysteine to the conserved J-encoded phenylalanine. In an earlier analysis of just under 600 of the donors, sequences lacking an unambiguous match to a single V gene segment were excluded. An earlier analysis of several hundred of the donors called V segments functional above 56.7% productive rearrangements and segregating when the between-donor standard deviation exceeded 5%. A statistical classification framework was built to diagnose cytomegalovirus status from the catalog of TCR beta chain sequences. In a later analysis, V and J genes were assigned by comparing TCR nucleotide sequences against IMGT/GENE-DB human TR gene sequences. Using the TCRdist pipeline, a later analysis assigned CDR3 sequences along with most-parsimonious VDJ recombination scenarios. In a later analysis, every TCR beta chain was defined by the combination of its CDR3 amino acid sequence and its V-gene family, and reads without a unique V-gene family were dropped. To address suspected cross-contamination and a sequencing artifact, a later analysis removed 550 to 750 highly shared, low-generation-probability nucleotide sequences. In a later analysis, a clonal expansion index for each public chain was calculated from normalized within-repertoire ranks of inferred template counts. Generation probabilities in a later analysis came from a VDJ recombination model fitted to out-of-frame rearrangements, and those results were checked against IGoR. Hypergeometric tests were used in a later analysis to score TCR-TCR, TCR-HLA and TCR-CMV co-occurrence, with a repertoire-size bias correction applied to the TCR pairs. In a later analysis, false discovery rates were estimated by permuting HLA or CMV assignments 20 times. In a later analysis, co-occurring TCRs were grouped using DBSCAN, and TCRdist sequence similarity was added for clustering within HLA-allele-positive subsets. Co-occurrence clustering excluded repertoires with fewer than 30,000 or more than 120,000 public chains, plus five with anomalous nucleotide sharing. TCRdb holds this immuneACCESS table with in-frame rearrangements only. Some clones are missing; in checked studies, unresolved V genes explain under half, and the rest has no known cause. V and J calls and clone size come straight from that table; D and trimming were deduced from the DNA. The sample table contains about 120,000 clones; only one count was recorded for roughly three fifths of them. The ten largest make up roughly 8.6% of the sample.

The cohort was made up of approximately 670 healthy bone marrow donors. All cohort members were sampled while nominally healthy, although unrecorded immune exposures were likely present. The donor was CMV seropositive and was included in the group of some 290 seropositive cohort members. A peripheral blood sample was collected from each donor, and TCR beta sequencing was performed on peripheral blood mononuclear cells. The Qiagen DNeasy Blood Extraction Kit was used to extract genomic DNA from the blood cell samples. The chain links TRBV27 with TRBJ1-5, with the D gene uncertain. The sample was PBMCs. The clonotype was recovered from a woman aged 40 to 50 in good health and CMV-seropositive. The nucleotides read TGTGCCAGCAGTTTAATCCCTTATAGCAATCAGCCCCAGCATTTT. Its coded protein is CASSLIPYSNQPQHF.